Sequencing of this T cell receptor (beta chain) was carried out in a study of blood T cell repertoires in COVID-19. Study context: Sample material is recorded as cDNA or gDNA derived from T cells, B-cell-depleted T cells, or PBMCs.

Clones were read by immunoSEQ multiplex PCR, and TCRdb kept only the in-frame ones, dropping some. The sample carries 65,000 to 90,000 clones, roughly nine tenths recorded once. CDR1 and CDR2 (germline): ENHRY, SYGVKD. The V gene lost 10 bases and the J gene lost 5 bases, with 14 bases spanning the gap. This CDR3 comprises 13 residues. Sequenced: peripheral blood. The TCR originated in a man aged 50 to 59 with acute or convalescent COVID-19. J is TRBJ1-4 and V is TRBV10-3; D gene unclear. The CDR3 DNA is TGTGCCACGTATGACACCCGGAATGAAAAACTGTTTTTT. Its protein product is CATYDTRNEKLFF.